The entry below describes one T cell receptor beta chain. What it binds is unknown. This entry belongs to a study of blood T cells in healthy people across ages. Germline-derived CDR1 and CDR2 are SQVTM and ANQGSEA. Germline trimming cut 5 bases from V and 4 bases from J; bases unmatched to any gene: 6. The CDR3 has 13 residues. Together with a sample-barcoded 5' primer, a J-beta primer mix was included in a second PCR lasting about 7 to 11 cycles. Each sample yielded at least 2.5 million CDR3-containing paired-end reads. Each CDR3 protein gets one entry after TCRdb re-called the 5' RACE reads with MiXCR. The sample has around 800,000 distinct CDR3 sequences, around half seen once. Points from the study as a whole: Diversity was higher, and naive CD4+ cells more numerous, in long-lived donors than in aged donors.

The source of this sequence is an elderly man in good health. The sequenced sample was blood. This rearrangement joins TRBV29-1 to TRBJ2-7; TRBD1 aligns across 9 bases. The CDR3: CSVRTGATYEQYF. The CDR3 DNA is TGCAGCGTTAGGACAGGGGCGACATACGAGCAGTACTTC.